The 3 T cell receptor beta chains below all came from one sample that was sequenced in a study of blood T cell repertoires in COVID-19. Here immunoSEQ multiplex PCR was the method, and the copy in TCRdb shows in-frame clones only, minus some. This table has around 310,000 clones, about 90% appearing once. Sequencing was performed on PBMCs or T cells enriched from blood (not recorded which). Receptors originate from a man aged 25-45 years who had recovered from COVID-19.

This clone showed up just a few times. The CDR3 coding sequence is TGTGCCAGCAGTTCTGGGCCGTTTGCCTATGGCTACACCTTC. Residues: CASSSGPFAYGYTF. The rearrangement uses TRBV28 and TRBJ1-2; D remains ambiguous. CDR1 and CDR2 from the germline V gene are MDHEN and SYDVKM. Trimming cost V 4 bases and J 4 bases, with 13 bases left between them. This CDR3 is 14 amino acids long.

The gene calls are TRBV7-8 and TRBJ1-2; unclear D gene. The CDR3 runs 14 residues. Trimming pared 5 bases from V and 2 bases from J, leaving 12 bases between. Germline values: CDR1 SGHVS, CDR2 FQNEAQ. The CDR3 DNA is TGTGCCAGCAGCCCGGCCGGGGTCAACTATGGCTACACCTTC. Residues: CASSPAGVNYGYTF.

The chain couples TRBV9 to TRBJ2-3; 8 bases agree with TRBD2. The CDR3 spans 15 residues. Trimming took 3 bases from V and 8 from J; bases not matched to a gene: 11. Germline CDR1 SGDLS, CDR2 YYNGEE. The CDR3 nucleotides are TGTGCCAGCAGCGGCCGGCGCGGGGGGCACGGTACGCAGTATTTT. Encoded protein: CASSGRRGGHGTQYF. The variable domain in full, with the rest retrieved from reference TRBV9 and TRBJ2-3, is DSGVTQTPKHLITATGQRVTLRCSPRSGDLSVYWYQQSLDQGLQFLIQYYNGEERAKGNILERFSAQQFPDLHSELNLSSLELGDSALYFCASSGRRGGHGTQYFGPGTRLTVL.